This TCR beta chain was identified in a study of shared clonotypes between healthy human individuals. At the level of the study: The donor pool was made up of a couple of women and a few men aged 18 to 49. Used for every donor were three CD4 naive, three CD4 memory, two CD8 naive and one CD8 memory plate.

Points on this clone: Antigen unknown.

CDR1 is SGHRS, CDR2 YFSETQ, per germline. The CDR3 runs to 13 residues. V was cut by 0 bases and J by 4 bases, with 6 bases left in between. TCRdb's copy holds only in-frame clones and misses some; the assay was immunoSEQ multiplex PCR. The table shows around 2,000,000 clones, with roughly 91% occurring only once. Findings and limits, study-wide: The sole specimen, blood, was sampled, and tissue repertoires likely differ.

Only CD45RO-negative cells positively selected for CCR7 counted as naive CD8 cells, so terminally differentiated effector memory CD45RA+ cells were excluded. Donors were healthy HIV-negative adults without recent acute infections or vaccinations. The TCR sequence derives from a man in his late teens or twenties in good health. Some clones in this sample may be carry-over from other donors' samples. This chain links TRBV5-1 with TRBJ2-3, with D possibly matching TRBD2 (5 bases). Sequencing was performed on naive CD8+ T cells from PBMCs. The CDR3 DNA follows: TGCGCCAGCAGCTTGGGGCGGGCAGATACGCAGTATTTT. Its translation is CASSLGRADTQYF.